These T cell receptor beta chains were read from a single sample in a study of shared clonotypes between healthy human individuals. Sequencing used immunoSEQ multiplex PCR; TCRdb keeps in-frame clones, though not all of them. The data contain roughly 2,500,000 clones, over 85% of them singletons. Sequences were obtained from naive CD4+ T cells from PBMCs. These receptors were taken from a young man in good health. Some clones in this sample may be carry-over from other donors' samples. Each CDR3 is given with its conserved first and last residue. A D gene is named only where the DNA matches it firmly. For some rows the clone size is stated as once, few or many, or as a class when expanded; others skip it.

-	TRBJ2-3	-	TRBV9	TGTGCCAGCGGAGAGACAGGCCATACGCAGTATTTT	CASGETGHTQYF
few	TRBJ1-1	-	TRBV7-9	TGTGCCAGCAGCACTGGCCGGGAAGCTTTCTTT	CASSTGREAFF
-	TRBJ2-7	-	TRBV12-5	TGTGCTAGTGGTTTGGTACTGCGGCCGTATCACGAGCAGTACTTC	CASGLVLRPYHEQYF
-	TRBJ2-7	TRBD2	TRBV5-1	TGCGCCAGCAGGTGGACCGCAGGGAGGACTAGCCTCCCCCCCTCCTACGAGCAGTACTTC	CASRWTAGRTSLPPSYEQYF
-	TRBJ1-1	TRBD1	TRBV9	TGTGCCAGCAGCGTCGGACAGGGAATGAACACTGAAGCTTTCTTT	CASSVGQGMNTEAFF
-	TRBJ2-5	-	TRBV7-3	TGTGCCAGCAGCTTAATCCCCCGGGAGACCCAGTACTTC	CASSLIPRETQYF
-	TRBJ2-7	-	TRBV5-5	TGTGCCACCAGTAAGGGCCAGGTGCTATCCTACGAGCAGTACTTC	CATSKGQVLSYEQYF
-	TRBJ2-1	-	TRBV28	TGTGCCAGCAGTCCGAGCGGGCTAAGCTCCTACAATGAGCAGTTCTTC	CASSPSGLSSYNEQFF
-	TRBJ1-2	-	TRBV29-1	TGCAGCGTTGAGGGGGAGCCCGGGGTGCGGCTAAGTGGCTACACCTTC	CSVEGEPGVRLSGYTF
-	TRBJ1-2	TRBD1	TRBV28	TGTGCCAGCAGTTTAACCTTATGGGACAGGGGGGCCAGGCCGAACTATGGCTACACCTTC	CASSLTLWDRGARPNYGYTF
-	TRBJ2-7	-	TRBV10-2	TGCGCCAGCAGTGTCGGTAGGGAGGGGGTAACCTACGAGCAGTACTTC	CASSVGREGVTYEQYF
-	TRBJ1-1	-	TRBV9	TGTGCCAGCAGCGCGAGAGACAGGACTGAAGCTTTCTTT	CASSARDRTEAFF
-	TRBJ2-3	TRBD1	TRBV7-9	TGTGCCAGCAGCCTTCTGACAGGGGGGACAGATACGCAGTATTTT	CASSLLTGGTDTQYF
-	TRBJ1-1	TRBD1	TRBV28	TGTGCCAGCAGTCCCGCGGGGACAGGGATGAACACTGAAGCTTTCTTT	CASSPAGTGMNTEAFF
-	TRBJ2-3	TRBD1	TRBV19	TGTGCCAGTAGGAGAAGACAGGGGAGAGGGGATACGCAGTATTTT	CASRRRQGRGDTQYF
-	TRBJ2-5	-	TRBV18	TGTGCCAGCTCACCCTCAGGGAAAGAGACCCAGTACTTC	CASSPSGKETQYF
-	TRBJ2-7	-	TRBV28	TGTGCCAGCAGTCCCGAGGGACCCGGGACTCGATCCTACGAGCAGTACTTC	CASSPEGPGTRSYEQYF
-	TRBJ1-4	TRBD1	TRBV6-5	TGTGCCAGCAGCCGACAGGGGAATACTGAAAAACTGTTTTTT	CASSRQGNTEKLFF
few	TRBJ2-7	TRBD2	TRBV5-1	TGCGCCAGCAGCTTGGGACTAGCGGGGAACTACGAGCAGTACTTC	CASSLGLAGNYEQYF
-	TRBJ2-3	-	TRBV28	TGTGCCAGCAGTTTACCGAGCGTCGGGACAGATACGCAGTATTTT	CASSLPSVGTDTQYF
-	TRBJ2-1	TRBD2	TRBV5-6	TGTGCCAGCAGCTTGGCTCTAGCGGGAGGACCGCAGCAGTTCTTC	CASSLALAGGPQQFF
-	TRBJ1-4	TRBD1	TRBV14	TGTGCCAGCAGCCATTGGACAGGGGATGAAAAACTGTTTTTT	CASSHWTGDEKLFF
once	TRBJ2-5	TRBD2	TRBV5-1	TGCGCCAGCAGCTTGGTTGTACTAGCGGGACCGAAAGAGACCCAGTACTTC	CASSLVVLAGPKETQYF
-	TRBJ2-1	TRBD2	TRBV7-9	TGTGCCAGCAGCGCCGGGACTAGCGGGACTATCTTC	CASSAGTSGTIF
-	TRBJ1-2	TRBD1	TRBV5-1	TGCGCCAGCAGCGTGACAGGGGGCGGCTATGGCTACACCTTC	CASSVTGGGYGYTF
-	TRBJ2-6	-	TRBV5-1	TGCGCCAGCAGTACCACAGGAGGGGCCAACGTCCTGACTTTC	CASSTTGGANVLTF
-	TRBJ2-1	-	TRBV9	TGTGCCAGCAGCGTAGACCAGGGATTTTTCGACAATGAGCAGTTCTTC	CASSVDQGFFDNEQFF
-	TRBJ1-2	TRBD1	TRBV14	TGTGCCAGCAGCCGAATACAGGGGGCGCAGAGCTATGGCTACACCTTC	CASSRIQGAQSYGYTF
once	TRBJ2-1	TRBD2	TRBV27	TGTGCCAGTGGATACCCGGGACTAGCGGGAGTTGACAATGAGCAGTTCTTC	CASGYPGLAGVDNEQFF
-	TRBJ2-1	TRBD2	TRBV29-1	TGCAGCGTTGGGGGACTAGCGAGGAATGAGCAGTTCTTC	CSVGGLARNEQFF
-	TRBJ2-1	-	TRBV14	TGTGCCAGCAGCCAAGATCCCCCCGCGAGCTCCTACAATGAGCAGTTCTTC	CASSQDPPASSYNEQFF
-	TRBJ2-3	-	TRBV6-5	TGTGCCAGCAGTACCGCCGGTGCTAGCACAGATACGCAGTATTTT	CASSTAGASTDTQYF
-	TRBJ2-7	-	TRBV2	TGTGCCAGCAGTGAAACTAGGGACGAGCAGTACTTC	CASSETRDEQYF
once	TRBJ2-1	-	TRBV6-5	TGTGCCAGCACTTTCGGGAGCCCCAGTTACAATGAGCAGTTCTTC	CASTFGSPSYNEQFF
-	TRBJ2-7	-	TRBV9	TGTGCCAGCAGCGTCCACCCTCAGTTTAGTTACGAGCAGTACTTC	CASSVHPQFSYEQYF